The clone carrying this T cell receptor beta chain was observed a few times. Its target is not known. A marrow graft followed busulfan-fludarabine conditioning, with cyclophosphamide on days +3 and +4. CDR3 length: 15 amino acids. The V segment lost 3 bases and the J segment 4 bases; nucleotides outside the gene matches: 8. Germline lookup yields CDR1 MGHRA and CDR2 YSYEKL. Sequenced by immunoSEQ multiplex PCR; TCRdb stores in-frame clones only, minus some. The sample lists fewer than 45,000 clones, 78% occurring once. This sample was included in a study of T cells after posttransplantation cyclophosphamide. Study-wide results and caveats: Tissue-infiltrating T cells from skin or gut overlapped little with blood T cells. Donor-recipient repertoire similarity was low at 1-2 months, rising over year one. After PTCy, TRB diversity resembled that of CNI/methotrexate controls.

Material: CD4+ T cells sorted from blood, obtained 1903 days after a stem cell transplant with posttransplant cyclophosphamide. The rearrangement uses TRBV4-1 and TRBJ1-2, with 7 nucleotides matching TRBD1. The TCR comes from a female patient aged 40 to 55 who received an allogeneic stem cell transplant from a related donor, was CMV-positive, and had no GVHD. The graft donor may be the source of some T cells. CDR3 protein: CASSQAGGSGYGYTF. For the CDR3, the DNA is TGCGCCAGCAGCCAGGCAGGGGGTAGCGGCTATGGCTACACCTTC.